The T cell receptor beta chain under discussion was sequenced for a study of shared clonotypes between healthy human individuals. Source study methods: Filtering differed, since immunoSEQ gave only junction sequences and no quality scores. The table came from immunoSEQ multiplex PCR; TCRdb's copy has only in-frame clones and leaves some out. The D gene and trimming were derived from the DNA, and the V and J assignments and clone size from that table. Of some 240,000 clones listed, 65% are singletons. Trimming left V 6 bases short and J 0 bases short, with 15 bases between. Looked up from germline, CDR1 is SGHVT and CDR2 is SQSDAQ. This CDR3 has 16 residues.

V gene TRBV7-4 combines with J gene TRBJ1-3; D not resolved. The origin of this receptor is a man aged 25 to 40 in good health. The source material was memory CD4+ T cells sorted from blood. Subset described: CD45RA-negative fraction. The CDR3 is CASSKQLELSGNTIYF. In DNA, the CDR3 is TGTGCCAGCAGTAAACAGTTGGAACTCTCTGGAAACACCATATATTTT.